The 29 T cell receptor beta chains in this list originate from one sample, sequenced in a study of T-cell reconstitution after alpha-beta-depleted transplantation in children. Molecular barcoding with unique molecular identifiers was used for the TCRbeta library. TCRdb used MiXCR to reprocess the PCR reads, holding one entry per CDR3 protein. Of hundreds of thousands of distinct CDR3 sequences listed, approximately 14% are singletons. This specimen was PBMCs, taken before TCRalphabeta/CD19-depleted stem cell transplant. The source is a girl aged 2 to 9 with congenital amegakaryocytic thrombocytopenia, due to receive a stem cell transplant.

This chain links TRBV27 with TRBJ2-2; D is unclear. The CDR3 length is 13 residues. Trimming pared 0 bases from V and 7 bases from J, leaving 6 bases between. Per germline, CDR1 MNHEY and CDR2 SMNVEV (reference sequence). CDR3 DNA: TGTGCCAGCAGTTTATCGGGGTACGGGGAGCTGTTTTTT. Protein: CASSLSGYGELFF.

This clonotype was recorded many times. The rearrangement links TRBV5-1 to TRBJ2-1; no clear D gene. V lost 3 bases and J 12 bases, leaving 10 bases between the germline ends. The germline gives CDR1 SGHRS, CDR2 YFSETQ. This CDR3 is 11 amino acids long. CDR3 loop: CASSSPGSQFF. DNA of the CDR3: TGCGCCAGCAGCTCTCCCGGATCGCAGTTCTTC. The full variable domain, rest sourced from reference TRBV5-1 and TRBJ2-1, is KAGVTQTPRYLIKTRGQQVTLSCSPISGHRSVSWYQQTPGQGLQFLFEYFSETQRNKGNFPGRFSGRQFSNSRSEMNVSTLELGDSALYLCASSSPGSQFFGPGTRLTVL.

This clonotype was observed a few times. The genes are TRBV15 and TRBJ1-5; D gene uncertain. The germline gives CDR1 LNHNV, CDR2 YYDKDF (reference sequence). V was pared by 4 bases and J by 7 bases, with 11 bases between. The CDR3 sequence is 13 residues long. CDR3 sequence: CATSKKAAQPQHF. CDR3 nucleotide sequence: TGTGCCACCAGCAAAAAGGCCGCCCAGCCCCAGCATTTT.

This chain uses TRBV3-1 with TRBJ2-1, with D perhaps TRBD2 (6 bases). CDR3 length: 14 amino acids. V was trimmed by 4 bases and J by 3 bases, leaving 10 bases between them. From germline, CDR1 is LGHDT and CDR2 YNNKEL (reference sequence). The chain's CDR3 is CASSPIAVYNEQFF. The CDR3 nucleotides read TGTGCCAGCAGCCCAATAGCGGTCTACAATGAGCAGTTCTTC.

This clonotype was detected many times. V and J are TRBV5-1 and TRBJ1-4; no clear D. CDR1 and CDR2 (germline): SGHRS, YFSETQ. This CDR3 is 13 amino acids long. With 3 bases removed from V and 6 bases from J, the gap between germline ends came to 9 bases. The DNA of the CDR3 is TGCGCCAGCAGCTCATCGATAGATGAAAAACTGTTTTTT. Translating gives CASSSSIDEKLFF.

The genes are TRBV5-5 and TRBJ2-3; TRBD2 matches 13 bases. The CDR3 has 17 amino acids. Germline CDR1 SGHKS, CDR2 YYEKEE (reference sequence). V trimming: 2 bases; J trimming: 5 bases; junction bases outside the gene matches: 8. CDR3 sequence reads: CASSFELAGGPGDTQYF. The CDR3 DNA reads as TGTGCCAGCAGCTTCGAACTAGCGGGAGGGCCTGGAGATACGCAGTATTTT.

This clonotype occurred many times. DNA of the CDR3: TGCGCCAGCAGCACTCGACAGGGGAGGAACAATGAGCAGTTCTTC. Protein: CASSTRQGRNNEQFF. The rearrangement links TRBV5-1 to TRBJ2-1; 8 bases map to TRBD1. The CDR3 is 15 amino acids. The trim removed 4 bases at V and 5 bases at J, leaving 8 bases unmatched. CDR1 is SGHRS, CDR2 YFSETQ, per germline.

Many counts were recorded for this clonotype. The chain has TRBV5-1 and TRBJ2-1, with 10 bases that match TRBD2. V shed 1 base, J shed 8 bases, and the junction held 3 bases outside the gene matches. CDR1 and CDR2 from the germline V gene are SGHRS and YFSETQ. CDR3 length equals 14 residues. CDR3 sequence: CASSLSTSGDEQFF. The CDR3 region has the DNA TGCGCCAGCAGCTTGAGTACTAGCGGGGATGAGCAGTTCTTC.

This clonotype was observed many times. The chain joins TRBV6-6 to TRBJ2-3; 7 nucleotides align to TRBD1. Germline V lookup: CDR1 MNHNY, CDR2 SVGAGI (reference sequence). This CDR3 region has 22 residues. Trimming at V came to 8 bases and at J to 0 bases, leaving 29 bases not matched to a gene. DNA for the CDR3: TGTGCCAGCGTCCCATCCCCGTTTCAAAGTATCGGCCGGGACAGCAGCACAGATACGCAGTATTTT. Translating gives CASVPSPFQSIGRDSSTDTQYF.

This clonotype was observed many times. The chain employs TRBV7-2 and TRBJ1-6; the D gene is possibly TRBD1 (6 bases). The germline gives CDR1 SGHTA, CDR2 FQGNSA. The CDR3 runs 15 residues. V gave up 1 base and J gave up 6 bases, with 10 bases separating them. The CDR3 sequence: CASSLVSRGNSPLHF. For the CDR3, the DNA is TGTGCCAGCAGCTTAGTTTCCAGGGGTAATTCACCCCTCCACTTT. The whole variable domain, filled in from reference TRBV7-2 and TRBJ1-6, reads GAGVSQSPSNKVTEKGKDVELRCDPISGHTALYWYRQSLGQGLEFLIYFQGNSAPDKSGLPSDRFSAERTGGSVSTLTIQRTQQEDSAVYLCASSLVSRGNSPLHFGNGTRLTVT.

The sample holds many counts of this clonotype. The V and J genes are TRBV6-6 and TRBJ1-4; D is unclear. Trimming took off 0 bases at V and 7 bases at J, with 3 bases between the two ends. The germline V gene encodes CDR1 MNHNY and CDR2 SVGAGI (reference sequence). The CDR3 sequence is 12 residues long. The CDR3: CASSYSTEKLFF. The CDR3 region has the DNA TGTGCCAGCAGTTACTCGACTGAAAAACTGTTTTTT.

This clonotype was seen many times. The chain carries TRBV18 and TRBJ1-2, with D uncertain. The CDR3 sequence is 16 residues long. The germline CDR1 and CDR2 sequences are KGHSH and LQKENI. Trimming stripped 1 base from V and 3 bases from J, with 15 bases between. CDR3 loop: CASSPQTVGSHYGYTF. The CDR3 DNA reads TGTGCCAGCTCACCACAGACCGTCGGGAGTCACTATGGCTACACCTTC.

This chain links TRBV29-1 with TRBJ2-2, with 8 positions matching TRBD2. The CDR3 runs 14 residues. V was clipped by 2 bases and J by 2 bases; unmatched bases: 1. Germline V lookup: CDR1 SQVTM, CDR2 ANQGSEA. In DNA form, the CDR3 reads TGCAGCGTTGAAAGCGGGAGAAACACCGGGGAGCTGTTTTTT. Translated, it gives CSVESGRNTGELFF.

Many counts were recorded for this clonotype. The V call is TRBV5-1, the J call TRBJ2-2; perhaps TRBD1 as D (5 bases). From germline, CDR1 is SGHRS and CDR2 YFSETQ. The V end was cut by 1 base, the J end by 5 bases, with 18 bases between. This CDR3 has 17 amino acids. Here the CDR3 DNA reads TGCGCCAGCAGCTTGATGCCCGGAAGGGGTCGGACCGGGGAGCTGTTTTTT. Translation gives CASSLMPGRGRTGELFF.

The chain has TRBV28 and TRBJ1-6; a possible D gene is TRBD1 (6 bases). CDR3 length equals 13 residues. Trimming stripped 9 bases from V and 8 bases from J, with 14 bases between. Germline values: CDR1 MDHEN, CDR2 SYDVKM. DNA for the CDR3: TGTGCCAGTTCCAGCGGGGGCGATTCACCCCTCCACTTT. It specifies CASSSGGDSPLHF.

The sample holds many counts of this clonotype. This chain uses TRBV12-3 or TRBV12-4 with TRBJ2-5, with 9 bases fitting TRBD1. With 4 bases clipped from V and 5 bases from J, the junction kept 5 bases outside the gene matches. The CDR3 totals 14 residues. The CDR3 spells CASSSGQGRETQYF. DNA for the CDR3: TGTGCCAGCAGTTCGGGACAGGGTCGGGAGACCCAGTACTTC.

The chain carries TRBV2 and TRBJ2-1; 13 positions match TRBD2. The germline CDR1 and CDR2 sequences are SNHLY and FYNNEI. This CDR3 is built from 18 residues. J gave up 10 bases and V 6 bases, and 18 bases lay outside the gene matches. The CDR3 sequence: CASRKRGLAGIVTREQFF. DNA for the CDR3: TGTGCCAGCAGGAAGCGGGGACTAGCGGGAATTGTGACACGGGAGCAGTTCTTC.

This clonotype was seen at least ten times. The chain employs TRBV6-1 and TRBJ1-5; no clear D. The CDR3 is made up of 15 amino acids. Trimming removed 5 bases from V and 1 base from J, with 12 bases in between. Germline CDR1 reads MNHNS; CDR2 reads SASEGT. DNA for the CDR3: TGTGCCAGCAGTCGGACGGACCTAAGCAATCAGCCCCAGCATTTT. This gives the protein CASSRTDLSNQPQHF.

The J gene is TRBJ1-3, the V gene TRBV3-1; D perhaps matches TRBD1 (5 bases). Between the trimmed V and J ends, which lost 4 bases and 0 bases, there was a span of 10 bases. The length of the CDR3 is 15 residues. Germline assignment: CDR1 LGHDT and CDR2 YNNKEL (reference sequence). The CDR3 loop reads CASSLSQDSGNTIYF. Written as DNA, the CDR3 is TGTGCCAGCAGCCTCTCACAGGACTCTGGAAACACCATATATTTT.

This clonotype was seen at least ten times. The rearrangement joins TRBV12-3 or TRBV12-4 to TRBJ2-2; D gene ambiguous. The V gene lost 0 bases and the J gene lost 4 bases, with 9 bases spanning the gap. The CDR3 sequence is 15 residues long. The CDR3, as DNA: TGTGCCAGCAGTTTAGCGCATAGCCCCACCGGGGAGCTGTTTTTT. It encodes CASSLAHSPTGELFF.

There are a few counts of this clonotype. The V gene is TRBV29-1, the J gene TRBJ2-5; D is possibly TRBD2 (5 bases). The CDR3 is made up of 12 amino acids. V lost 4 bases and J lost 5, with 11 bases in between. Germline lookup yields CDR1 SQVTM and CDR2 ANQGSEA. The CDR3 nucleotides are TGCAGCGTTGGAGGGCACGCCGAGACCCAGTACTTC. This translates into CSVGGHAETQYF.

This clonotype was counted at least ten times. This chain uses TRBV6-1 with TRBJ2-5; D is unclear. Germline-derived CDR1 and CDR2 are MNHNS and SASEGT. The CDR3 contains 14 residues. V lost 4 bases and J 5 bases, leaving 14 bases between the germline ends. The CDR3 region is CASSAEQPWETQYF. The CDR3 DNA sequence: TGTGCCAGCAGTGCCGAGCAGCCCTGGGAGACCCAGTACTTC.

This clonotype was picked up a small number of times. The chain has TRBV18 and TRBJ2-7; 8 nucleotides line up with TRBD2. Trimming took 1 base from V and 3 from J; bases not matched to a gene: 5. The length of the CDR3 is 15 residues. The germline gives CDR1 KGHSH, CDR2 LQKENI. CDR3 protein: CASSPLVAGSYEQYF. The CDR3 region has the DNA TGTGCCAGCTCACCACTTGTAGCGGGAAGCTACGAGCAGTACTTC.

Many counts were recorded for this clonotype. This rearrangement joins TRBV20-1 to TRBJ2-7, with a weak D call TRBD2 (6 bases). The CDR3 consists of 14 residues. The ends were cut back, 3 bases at V and 0 bases at J, with 12 bases in the middle. The germline V gene has CDR1 DFQATT and CDR2 SNEGSKA (reference sequence). As DNA, the CDR3 is TGCAGTGCTAGGTCGGGGGAAAGCTCCTACGAGCAGTACTTC. Encoded protein: CSARSGESSYEQYF.

For the CDR3, the DNA is TGTGCCAGCAGAAAAGACAGTTTTGCCTCCTACGAGCAGTACTTC. Translation: CASRKDSFASYEQYF. This chain joins TRBV12-3 or TRBV12-4 and TRBJ2-7; D may be TRBD1 (5 bases). This CDR3 has 15 residues. With 6 bases removed from V and 0 bases from J, the gap between germline ends came to 15 bases.

This clonotype was counted ten times or more. J is TRBJ2-3 and V is TRBV7-9; TRBD2 agrees at 7 bases. The V and J ends lost 5 bases and 0 bases, in that order; junction bases with no gene match: 5. The CDR3 has 15 amino acids. From germline, CDR1 is SEHNR and CDR2 FQNEAQ (reference sequence). The CDR3 nucleotides read TGTGCCAGCAGCCGGACGGGAGGTAGCACAGATACGCAGTATTTT. It specifies CASSRTGGSTDTQYF. Based on the CDR3 plus reference TRBV7-9 and TRBJ2-3, the full variable domain is DTGVSQNPRHKITKRGQNVTFRCDPISEHNRLYWYRQTLGQGPEFLTYFQNEAQLEKSRLLSDRFSAERPKGSFSTLEIQRTEQGDSAMYLCASSRTGGSTDTQYFGPGTRLTVL.

In this sample, this clonotype turned up a few times. The rearrangement links TRBV11-2 to TRBJ2-6; maybe TRBD2 (6 bases). V was cut by 2 bases and J by 7 bases, with 18 bases left in between. The germline CDR1 and CDR2 sequences are SGHAT and FQNNGV. CDR3 length equals 17 residues. CDR3 coding DNA: TGTGCCAGCAGCTTACGGCTCTCGGGAGTCGGCGCCAACGTCCTGACTTTC. Translating gives CASSLRLSGVGANVLTF.

This clonotype was observed once. This rearrangement joins TRBV7-3 to TRBJ2-1; the match to TRBD2 covers 10 bases. J lost 12 bases, V lost 4 bases, and 9 bases had no gene match. Germline V gene lookup returns CDR1 SGHTA and CDR2 FQGTGA. The CDR3 has 14 residues. The CDR3 nucleotides are TGTGCCAGCAGCTCTTCCGGGACTAGCGAGGTGCAGTTCTTC. It translates to CASSSSGTSEVQFF. Full variable domain (outside the CDR3, taken from reference TRBV7-3 and TRBJ2-1): GAGVSQTPSNKVTEKGKYVELRCDPISGHTALYWYRQSLGQGPEFLIYFQGTGAADDSGLPNDRFFAVRPEGSVSTLKIQRTERGDSAVYLCASSSSGTSEVQFFGPGTRLTVL.

This clonotype was picked up many times. V and J are TRBV5-1 and TRBJ2-1; 12 bases fit TRBD2. Per the germline V gene, CDR1 is SGHRS and CDR2 is YFSETQ. Germline trimming cut 1 base from V and 7 bases from J; bases unmatched to any gene: 9. The CDR3 is 17 residues long. As DNA, the CDR3 is TGCGCCAGCAGCTTGAATCTAGCGGGAGGGATTGTGAATGAGCAGTTCTTC. It encodes CASSLNLAGGIVNEQFF.